Below are 14 T cell receptor beta chains sequenced from a single sample in a study of a mutant IDH1 vaccine in newly diagnosed glioma (TCRdb year 2021). The intended sense of this specimen's time point label: week 47, end of study. Each vaccine dose was 300 ug of a 20-mer mutant IDH1 peptide in Montanide, given subcutaneously with topical imiquimod. The antigens of these receptors remain unknown. The library was generated by the immunoSEQ multiplex PCR assay. TCRdb stores this immuneACCESS table with in-frame sequences only. Part of the clones is absent; in the studies checked, under half of the shortfall reflects unresolved V genes, and no reason is known for the rest. This sample has 58,000 or so clones in its table, and around 83% of those were observed once. Approximately 3.5% of the sample is taken by the ten largest. This sample comprised PBMCs, obtained from a glioma patient whose treatment included an IDH1 peptide vaccine. Receptor source: a woman aged 45-65 years with glioma.

The V and J genes are TRBV7-6 and TRBJ1-4; possible D gene TRBD1, 6 bases. Trimming removed 4 bases from V and 2 bases from J, with 8 bases in between. From germline, CDR1 is SGHVS and CDR2 FNYEAQ. The CDR3 contains 14 residues. The CDR3 DNA follows: TGTGCCAGCAGCTCGACAGGCACTAATGAAAAACTGTTTTTT. As protein: CASSSTGTNEKLFF. The full variable domain, in which reference TRBV7-6 and TRBJ1-4 provide the parts outside the CDR3, is GAGVSQSPRYKVTKRGQDVALRCDPISGHVSLYWYRQALGQGPEFLTYFNYEAQQDKSGLPNDRFSAERPEGSISTLTIQRTEQRDSAMYRCASSSTGTNEKLFFGSGTQLSVL.

The chain is built from TRBV5-1 and TRBJ1-1; TRBD1 is a possible D gene (6 bases). Germline-derived CDR1 and CDR2 are SGHRS and YFSETQ. V was trimmed by 5 bases and J by 6 bases, leaving 17 bases between them. This CDR3 has 14 amino acids. CDR3 residues: CASRTTGTVAEAFF. The CDR3 DNA reads as TGCGCCAGCAGAACCACAGGGACGGTCGCTGAAGCTTTCTTT.

This chain links TRBV5-8 with TRBJ2-7; D uncertain. Per the germline V gene, CDR1 is SGHTS and CDR2 is YDEGEE. The CDR3 has 14 amino acids. Trimming shortened V by 4 bases and J by 3 bases, and 14 bases separated the two germline ends. The CDR3 region has the DNA TGTGCCAGCAGCGATTCTAGATCCGTCTACGAGCAGTACTTC. This encodes CASSDSRSVYEQYF.

V gene TRBV5-4 combines with J gene TRBJ2-3, with TRBD2 matching 13 bases. CDR1 and CDR2 (germline): SGHNT, YYREEE (reference sequence). The CDR3 is made up of 15 amino acids. V was clipped by 7 bases and J by 2 bases; unmatched bases: 4. The CDR3 here is CASPGLAGATDTQYF. CDR3 coding DNA: TGTGCCAGCCCTGGACTAGCGGGGGCCACAGATACGCAGTATTTT.

The V call is TRBV9, the J call TRBJ2-3, with 9 bases fitting TRBD2. CDR1 is SGDLS, CDR2 YYNGEE, per germline. V dropped 3 bases and J dropped 3; count of bases not matched to a gene: 8. This CDR3 spans 16 amino acids. In DNA, the CDR3 is TGTGCCAGCAGCGAACCGGGACTAGCAGGAACAGATACGCAGTATTTT. Its translation: CASSEPGLAGTDTQYF.

This chain connects TRBV4-3 to TRBJ1-1; TRBD1 is a possible D gene (5 bases). The germline CDR1 and CDR2 sequences are LGHNA and YSLEER. The CDR3 spans 14 residues. The V end lost 0 bases, the J end lost 13 bases, and 18 bases lay between the germline ends. The CDR3 DNA is TGCGCCAGCAGCCAAGACCGATCCGGGCTAAGGGGTTTCTTT. Amino acids: CASSQDRSGLRGFF.

The V and J genes are TRBV7-2 and TRBJ2-7; a possible D gene is TRBD1 (5 bases). The CDR3 is made up of 17 amino acids. The V end was cut by 5 bases, the J end by 3 bases, with 23 bases between. Germline V gene sequence: CDR1 SGHTA, CDR2 FQGNSA. CDR3 in amino acids: CASSLRPPTDIRYEQYF. The CDR3 DNA follows: TGTGCCAGCAGCCTCCGGCCTCCGACGGACATTCGCTACGAGCAGTACTTC.

This sequence joins TRBV6-1 and TRBJ2-1; TRBD2 matches at 11 bases. V dropped 7 bases and J dropped 5; count of bases not matched to a gene: 7. The V gene's germline CDR1 is MNHNS and CDR2 SASEGT. The CDR3 totals 15 residues. For the CDR3, the DNA is TGTGCCAGCATCAAGACTAGCGGGGCCGACAATGAGCAGTTCTTC. The encoded protein is CASIKTSGADNEQFF.

V is TRBV12-5 and J is TRBJ2-2, with TRBD1 as a possible D gene (6 bases). Germline V lookup: CDR1 LGHNT, CDR2 FRNRAP. The germline V and J ends were trimmed by 6 bases and 2 bases, with 13 bases remaining between them. The CDR3 consists of 15 residues. CDR3 in amino acids: CASGPSRGNTGELFF. The CDR3 bases are TGTGCTAGTGGCCCCTCCAGGGGAAACACCGGGGAGCTGTTTTTT. The variable domain in full, completed from reference TRBV12-5 and TRBJ2-2, reads DARVTQTPRHKVTEMGQEVTMRCQPILGHNTVFWYRQTMMQGLELLAYFRNRAPLDDSGMPKDRFSAEMPDATLATLKIQPSEPRDSAVYFCASGPSRGNTGELFFGEGSRLTVL.

This clone showed up just a few times. The chain is built from TRBV28 and TRBJ2-1; the match to TRBD2 covers 7 bases. The ends lost 5 bases at V and 2 bases at J; junction bases unmatched: 6. Germline V gene sequence: CDR1 MDHEN, CDR2 SYDVKM. CDR3 length equals 15 residues. The CDR3 spells CASSLRTSAYNEQFF. As DNA, the CDR3 is TGTGCCAGCAGTCTAAGGACTAGTGCCTACAATGAGCAGTTCTTC.

The chain joins TRBV7-3 to TRBJ2-3, with D unclear. Trimming left V 2 bases short and J 0 bases short, with 15 bases between. Germline V gene sequence: CDR1 SGHTA, CDR2 FQGTGA. The CDR3 contains 17 residues. CDR3 amino acids: CASSLLFSVSSTDTQYF. The CDR3, as DNA: TGTGCCAGCAGCTTATTATTCTCCGTTTCTAGCACAGATACGCAGTATTTT.

J is TRBJ1-4 and V is TRBV2; D is undetermined. This CDR3 has 17 amino acids. Deletions cut 7 bases from V and 0 bases from J, with 18 bases between. CDR1 is SNHLY and CDR2 is FYNNEI in the germline V gene. This CDR3 is CASIPEAPGTTNEKLFF. CDR3 nucleotide sequence: TGTGCCAGCATCCCGGAGGCTCCGGGAACAACTAATGAAAAACTGTTTTTT.

The chain is built from TRBV6-1 and TRBJ2-7; maybe TRBD2 (6 bases). Trimming stripped 5 bases from V and 0 bases from J, with 14 bases between. CDR3 size: 15 residues. The germline V gene encodes CDR1 MNHNS and CDR2 SASEGT. The CDR3 here is CASSSGTTSSYEQYF. CDR3 DNA: TGTGCCAGCAGTTCGGGGACGACTAGCTCCTACGAGCAGTACTTC.

V and J are TRBV2 and TRBJ2-7, with D unclear. The CDR3 sequence is 16 residues long. From germline, CDR1 is SNHLY and CDR2 FYNNEI. Trimming took 0 bases from V and 3 from J, leaving 15 bases between them. The CDR3 spells CASSEAPYMTLYEQYF. The DNA of the CDR3 is TGTGCCAGCAGTGAAGCCCCCTACATGACCCTCTACGAGCAGTACTTC.